This T cell receptor beta chain was obtained from a study of cytomegalovirus exposure and HLA in healthy donors (dated by TCRdb to about 2017). In terms of the full investigation: According to an earlier analysis of around 600 of the donors, 150 million to 200 million T cells yielded 117 million unique TCR beta sequences and 276 Gb of sequence data. Five DR-DQ haplotypes were treated as single units for association and clustering because of strong linkage in the cohort. An earlier analysis of some 600 of the donors applied high-throughput TCR beta sequencing to assess whether each TCR beta V gene segment acted as functional or pseudogenic. On average, 235,054 unique TCR beta nucleotide sequences were sequenced per donor among some 430 genotyped donors of the cohort, with about 19% of those sequences being non-productive. A later genetic analysis took genome-wide SNP genotypes for about 55% of the 666 donors and used that subset as a discovery cohort. Among the roughly 400 genotyped donors, around 81% belonged to the genetic ancestry cluster associated with self-reported Caucasian donors. The number of donors typed differed by locus, with about 629-640 for A, B, C, DRB1 and DQB1, around 520 for DQA1, about 610 for DPA1, and some 440 for DPB1. An early release covering 550 to 650 HLA-typed donors comprised approximately 300 gigabases of sequencing data and some 79 million unique TCR sequences. All discovery cohort repertoires had been generated on a single sequencing platform. A separate validation cohort of 90 to 150 different subjects was used in addition to the 666-subject first cohort. Rather than drawing on any new phenotypic data, the later analysis identified candidate immune exposures from TCR beta sequences and the way those sequences occurred across donors. Donor age, sex, ethnicity and CMV serostatus were compiled alongside the repertoire data. HLA typing covered class I and class II loci at four-digit resolution. The study used immunosequencing to profile the T cell repertoires of approximately 630 subjects and linked those repertoires to cytomegalovirus serostatus. The study was designed to test whether signatures of past pathogen exposure could be identified by cataloging public T cell receptors. A later analysis re-examined previously published TCR beta repertoires from just over 650 donors and added high-resolution HLA genotyping to investigate patterns of TCR occurrence. To predict cytomegalovirus infection status, the study combined high-throughput TCR immunosequencing, statistical association of individual TCRs with disease status, and machine learning.

The cohort consisted of 666 healthy bone marrow donors. Cohort members were all nominally healthy when sampled, although unrecorded immune exposures were likely present. The donor tested CMV seronegative and was one of the 352 seronegative cohort members. Each donor provided a peripheral blood sample, and peripheral blood mononuclear cells were used for TCR beta sequencing. The Qiagen DNeasy Blood Extraction Kit was used to extract genomic DNA from the blood cell samples. What the authors observed across the whole study: Linkage disequilibrium might explain the correlated functional status among segregating V segments, but an unknown experimental factor could not be ruled out. A further reported finding was that TCR beta sequences accurately predicted the HLA-A and HLA-B alleles for most subjects in the first cohort. A group of highly shared sequence variants was considered likely to be a technical artifact of the sequencing pipeline. Most TCR sequences were seen in very few donors, while some public TCRs were found in many individuals. Strong co-occurrence of HLA alleles, especially DR and DQ, made assigning TCR associations to individual alleles difficult. A later analysis associated 16,951 TCR beta sequences with specific HLA alleles at a false discovery rate of 0.05. The authors suggested that the approach could potentially be generalized to other disease states and immunological phenotypes. In a later genetic analysis, fewer N-insertions in productive TCRs were reported among donors in an Asian-associated ancestry cluster than the roughly 700-donor mean. The classifier was reported to diagnose cytomegalovirus status with high specificity and sensitivity in both the original and validation cohorts. A later genetic analysis associated a missense DCLRE1C variant with V-gene and J-gene trimming of TCR beta chains, and an independent cohort replicated the association. Only TCR beta chains were sequenced in this cohort, and the absence of alpha or paired-chain data limited detectable features. According to a later analysis, most CMV-associated TCR beta chains appeared to be HLA-restricted, and the HLA associations seemed to be driven largely by CMV exposure. Because HLA typing was missing for some donors at each locus, association tests included only the typed subset. In a later analysis, the rate of TCR association differed among HLA loci, with DRB1 alleles having the most associated TCRs and HLA-C alleles having the fewest. A total of 164 TCR beta chains were listed by the study as associated with cytomegalovirus. A later analysis found that HLA-associated TCR beta chains were more clonally expanded and had lower generation probabilities than equally common non-associated chains. An earlier analysis of 587 of the donors showed that most TCR beta V segments appeared in productive rearrangements either about 87% or about 30% of the time, which broadly matched IMGT annotations. The only immune exposure information available for the cohort was CMV serostatus. Three of the identified cytomegalovirus-associated TCR beta chains were confirmed in vitro to be specific for cytomegalovirus antigens. Roughly uniform sequencing depth across donors was assumed in presence/absence analyses, although this assumption may not hold. Because counts were too low, about 15 rarely observed V segments, including chromosome 9 orphons, were left out of the earlier analysis of a few hundred of the donors. In a later analysis, several top co-occurrence clusters were reported to appear linked to parvovirus B19, influenza, CMV and Epstein-Barr virus.

This clone was seen a few times. Its antigen has not been determined. No much larger clone is present one base from it, and per-base qualities are unavailable. Library prep was done by the immunoSEQ multiplex PCR assay. For the multiplex PCR, a mixture combining 60 forward primers for TCR Vbeta segments and 13 reverse primers for TCR Jbeta segments was used. A multiplex PCR assay on genomic DNA amplified the CDR3 region of rearranged TCR beta genes. Amplified TCR beta libraries were sequenced as 87-base-pair reads on the Illumina HiSeq System. As for the authors' bioinformatics: A later analysis tallied roughly 80 million unique TCR beta chains across the 666 repertoires, and about 10 million of those chains were shared by two or more donors. To remove PCR and sequencing errors, raw reads were error-corrected and collapsed into unique sequences using a nearest-neighbor algorithm that merged closely related sequences. CDR3 sequences were aligned to IMGT reference sequences to assign V, D and J gene segments. For a sequence to be retained, a match of at least six nucleotides was required to both a V gene segment and a J gene segment. A rearrangement was called productive if the CDR3 had no stop codons and remained in frame with V and J, and every other rearrangement was called non-productive. Following IMGT convention, CDR3 was defined as the stretch from the second conserved V-encoded cysteine to the conserved J-encoded phenylalanine. The earlier analysis of 450 to 750 of the donors excluded any sequence lacking an unambiguous match to a single V gene segment. An earlier analysis of approximately 590 of the donors called V segments functional above 56.7% productive rearrangements and segregating when the between-donor standard deviation exceeded 5%. To diagnose cytomegalovirus status from the catalog of TCR beta chain sequences, a statistical classification framework was built. V and J gene assignment, in a later analysis, came from comparing TCR nucleotide sequences with IMGT/GENE-DB human TR gene sequences. In a later analysis, CDR3 sequences and most-parsimonious VDJ recombination scenarios were assigned using the TCRdist pipeline. In a later analysis, each TCR beta chain was defined by its CDR3 amino acid sequence together with its V-gene family, and reads without a unique V-gene family were excluded. A later analysis removed 592 highly shared, low-generation-probability nucleotide sequences to deal with suspected cross-contamination and a sequencing artifact. In a later analysis, a clonal expansion index for each public chain was calculated from normalized within-repertoire ranks of inferred template counts. Generation probabilities in a later analysis came from a VDJ recombination model fitted to out-of-frame rearrangements, and those results were checked against IGoR. In a later analysis, TCR-TCR, TCR-HLA and TCR-CMV co-occurrence was scored with hypergeometric tests, and a repertoire-size bias correction was applied to TCR pairs. To estimate false discovery rates, a later analysis permuted the HLA or CMV assignments 20 times. In a later analysis, co-occurring TCRs were grouped using DBSCAN, and TCRdist sequence similarity was added for clustering within HLA-allele-positive subsets. For co-occurrence clustering, repertoires with fewer than 30,000 or more than 120,000 public chains were excluded, along with about five repertoires with anomalous nucleotide sharing. TCRdb holds this immuneACCESS table with in-frame rearrangements only. Some clones are missing; in checked studies, unresolved V genes explain under half, and the rest has no known cause. V and J calls plus clone size are reproduced from that table; the DNA served to infer D and trimming. This sample gives roughly 190,000 clones in total; approximately 81% of them show up just once. The top ten clones comprise around 2.3% of the sample.

The TCR sequence derives from a woman aged 50 to 65 in good health and CMV-seronegative. Sequenced input: PBMCs.

The DNA is as follows: TGTGCCAGCGCCCAGAGGGGGGGCCGTTCACCCCTCCACTTT. Its protein is CASAQRGGRSPLHF. The chain employs TRBV2 and TRBJ1-6; a tentative D match to TRBD1 spans 6 bases. CDR1 and CDR2 (SNHLY, FYNNEI) derive from the germline V gene. Reading from cysteine to phenylalanine, the CDR3 counts 14 amino acids. The kept DNA is CDR3 alone, 42 bases in frame from the first base. Trimming costs V 8 bases and J 9 bases, and their ends lie 17 bases apart.